This T cell receptor beta chain was found in a study of T-cell reconstitution after alpha-beta-depleted transplantation in children. In the case of this clonotype: Its target is not known.

The TCRbeta library was prepared with unique molecular identifiers. TCRdb re-called the PCR reads with MiXCR, one entry per CDR3 protein. The sample contains about 590,000 distinct CDR3 sequences, over 10% of which appear only once. Findings and caveats of the study: In patients about two months after transplant, alpha-beta T cells reportedly arose from several hundred expanded graft clones. A year post-transplant, T-cell counts and diversity derived mostly from newly produced T cells. For some patients, TCRbeta diversity was high at day 60 because of recipient T cells and thymic progenitors that survived.

The CDR3 is made up of 15 amino acids. After removal of 6 bases from V and 0 bases from J, the junction contained 9 bases not matched to a gene. Germline assignment: CDR1 DFQATT and CDR2 SNEGSKA (reference sequence). The chain is built from TRBV20-1 and TRBJ2-7; TRBD2 agrees at 9 bases. The source of this sequence is a male patient younger than 18 who had a stem cell transplant for acute myeloid leukemia, so the T cells may come from the graft donor. The sequencing here drew on PBMCs, mostly from graft donor cells, taken 360 days after TCRalphabeta/CD19-depleted stem cell transplant. The chain's CDR3 is CSAKGVLAGSYEQYF. CDR3 coding DNA: TGCAGTGCCAAAGGTGTACTAGCGGGCTCCTACGAGCAGTACTTC.